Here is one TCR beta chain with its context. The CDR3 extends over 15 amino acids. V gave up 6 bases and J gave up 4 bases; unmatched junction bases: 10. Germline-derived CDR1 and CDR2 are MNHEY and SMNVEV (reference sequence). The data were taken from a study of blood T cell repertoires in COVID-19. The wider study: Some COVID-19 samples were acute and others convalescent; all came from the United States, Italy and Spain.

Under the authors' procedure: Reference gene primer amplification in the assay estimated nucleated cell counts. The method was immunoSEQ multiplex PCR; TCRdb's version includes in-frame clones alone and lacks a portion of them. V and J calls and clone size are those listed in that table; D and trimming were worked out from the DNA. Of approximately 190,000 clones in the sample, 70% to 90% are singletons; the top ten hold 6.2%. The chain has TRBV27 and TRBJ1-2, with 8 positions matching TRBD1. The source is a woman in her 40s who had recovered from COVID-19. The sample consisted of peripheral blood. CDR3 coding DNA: TGTGCCAGCAGCCTCTCCCTTACAGGGGGCTATGGCTACACCTTC. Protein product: CASSLSLTGGYGYTF.